This entry concerns a single T cell receptor beta chain. What it binds is unknown. The sample belongs to a study of radiation and T cells in renal cell carcinoma. General study results and limits: From baseline, blood top tumor clonotypes peaked at 2 weeks post-radiation.

Using immunoSEQ multiplex PCR, the repertoire was profiled, and TCRdb retains in-frame clones only, with some absent. Seen here are 120,000 or so clones, about 81% observed once, and the top ten hold roughly 6%. The CDR3 is 15 amino acids. Per germline, CDR1 SGHTA and CDR2 FQGNSA. Trimming left V 0 bases short and J 2 bases short, with 8 bases between. The sample's time point: blood 2 weeks post-SBRT. Treatment denoted: 15 Gy SBRT to primary tumor, nephrectomy 4 weeks later. The sample consisted of blood, taken from a patient whose treatment included radiotherapy and nephrectomy. The V call is TRBV7-2, the J call TRBJ2-1; TRBD1 might be the D (5 bases). This sequence originates from a man aged 45 to 65 with renal cell carcinoma. The CDR3 loop is CASSLAAGTYNEQFF. DNA for the CDR3: TGTGCCAGCAGCTTAGCAGCAGGGACCTACAATGAGCAGTTCTTC.